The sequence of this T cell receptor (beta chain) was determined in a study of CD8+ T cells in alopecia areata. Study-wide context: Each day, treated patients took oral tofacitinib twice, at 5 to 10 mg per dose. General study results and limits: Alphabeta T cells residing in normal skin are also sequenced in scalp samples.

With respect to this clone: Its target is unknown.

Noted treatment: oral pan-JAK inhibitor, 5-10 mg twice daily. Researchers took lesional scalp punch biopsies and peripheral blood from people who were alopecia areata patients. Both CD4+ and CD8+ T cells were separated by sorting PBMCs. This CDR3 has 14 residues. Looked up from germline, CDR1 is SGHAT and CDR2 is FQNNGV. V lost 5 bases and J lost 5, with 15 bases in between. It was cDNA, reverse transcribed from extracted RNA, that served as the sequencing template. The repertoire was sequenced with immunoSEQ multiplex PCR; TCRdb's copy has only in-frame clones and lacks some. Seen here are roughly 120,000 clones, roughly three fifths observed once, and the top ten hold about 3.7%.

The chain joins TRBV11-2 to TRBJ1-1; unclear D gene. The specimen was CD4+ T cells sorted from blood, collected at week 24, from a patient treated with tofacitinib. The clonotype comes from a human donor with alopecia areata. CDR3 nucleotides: TGTGCCAGCAGCGTCATGACCGAGGGTACTGAAGCTTTCTTT. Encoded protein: CASSVMTEGTEAFF.